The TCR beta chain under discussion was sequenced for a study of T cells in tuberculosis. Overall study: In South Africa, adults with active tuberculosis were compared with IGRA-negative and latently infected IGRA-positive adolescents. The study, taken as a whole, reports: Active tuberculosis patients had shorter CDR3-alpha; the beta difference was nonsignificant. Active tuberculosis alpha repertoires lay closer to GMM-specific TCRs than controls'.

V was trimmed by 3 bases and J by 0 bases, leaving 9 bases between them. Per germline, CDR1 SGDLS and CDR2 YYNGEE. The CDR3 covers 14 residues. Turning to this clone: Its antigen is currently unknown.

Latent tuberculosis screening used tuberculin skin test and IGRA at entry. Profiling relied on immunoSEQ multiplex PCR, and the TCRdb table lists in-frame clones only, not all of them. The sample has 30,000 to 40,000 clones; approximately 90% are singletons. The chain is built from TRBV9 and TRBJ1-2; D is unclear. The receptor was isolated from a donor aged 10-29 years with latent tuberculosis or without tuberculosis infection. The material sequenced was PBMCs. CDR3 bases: TGTGCCAGCAGCGCTAGGCAGTCTAACTATGGCTACACCTTC. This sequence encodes CASSARQSNYGYTF.